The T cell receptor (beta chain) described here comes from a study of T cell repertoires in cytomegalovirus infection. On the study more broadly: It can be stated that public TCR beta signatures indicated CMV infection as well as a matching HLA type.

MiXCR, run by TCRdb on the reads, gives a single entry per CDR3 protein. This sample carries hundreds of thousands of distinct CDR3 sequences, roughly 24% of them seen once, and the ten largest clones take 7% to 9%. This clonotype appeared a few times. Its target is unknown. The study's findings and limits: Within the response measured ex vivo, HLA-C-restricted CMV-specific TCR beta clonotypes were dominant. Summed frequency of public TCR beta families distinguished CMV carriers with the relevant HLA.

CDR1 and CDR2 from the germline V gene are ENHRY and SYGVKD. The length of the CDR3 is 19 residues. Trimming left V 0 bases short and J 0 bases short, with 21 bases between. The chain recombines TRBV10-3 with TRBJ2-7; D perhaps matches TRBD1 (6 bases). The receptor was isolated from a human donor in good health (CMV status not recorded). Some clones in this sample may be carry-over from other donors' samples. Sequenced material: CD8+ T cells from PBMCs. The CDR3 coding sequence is TGTGCCATCAGTGAGTCGAGGTATCTTGGGGGCCGGCTCTCCTACGAGCAGTACTTC. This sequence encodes CAISESRYLGGRLSYEQYF.